Many counts were recorded for the clone carrying this T cell receptor (beta chain). Its antigen remains unknown. These data originate in a study of CD8 T cells in ankylosing spondylitis. Study findings and constraints: Disease-associated clones were reportedly significantly overrepresented in matched ankylosing spondylitis synovial fluid. Peripheral blood held disease-linked clones only at relatively low frequency, and these were CD8+. A subset of motif variants has previously been described in the synovial fluid and blood of reactive arthritis. Several highly homologous variants made up a TCR beta motif, and this motif appeared characteristic of ankylosing spondylitis blood.

A quantitative 5'-RACE method, one with molecular barcodes, was used to make TCR beta libraries. One entry per CDR3 protein, called by TCRdb with MiXCR from the 5' RACE reads. The sample records about 540,000 distinct CDR3 sequences, roughly an eighth being singletons. The sequence came from a male donor with ankylosing spondylitis. The specimen was blood, either unsorted or a sorted T cell fraction (not recorded which).

CDR3 coding DNA: TGCGCCAGCACCATAGGACAGGGGAACACTGAAGCTTTCTTT. Translating gives CASTIGQGNTEAFF. This rearrangement joins TRBV10-2 to TRBJ1-1, with 8 bases lining up with TRBD1. The CDR3 length is 14 residues. The ends lost 7 bases at V and 1 base at J; junction bases unmatched: 5. Germline lookup yields CDR1 WSHSY and CDR2 SAAADI.